The present entry profiles one T cell receptor (beta chain) with its context. Its antigen remains unidentified. The entry originates in a study of T cell responses to AZD1222 COVID-19 vaccine. Germline assignment: CDR1 SGDLS and CDR2 YYNGEE. CDR3 length: 15 residues. V lost 3 bases, J lost 1 base, and 13 bases lay in between. Findings and limits, study-wide: Seropositive status at baseline applied to only six AZD1222 recipients. Clonal diversity was possibly underestimated, and white British individuals and females predominated among donors.

TCRdb's copy holds only in-frame clones and misses some; the assay was immunoSEQ multiplex PCR. The table records about 150,000 clones, around nine tenths of them present only once. This chain connects TRBV9 to TRBJ1-2, with D possibly TRBD1 on 6 matching bases. This material consisted of peripheral blood, taken on day 0 of MenACWY control vaccination. The receptor's source is an adult in good health. The CDR3 protein is CASSARQALNYGYTF. DNA of the CDR3: TGTGCCAGCAGCGCAAGACAGGCCCTTAACTATGGCTACACCTTC.